Each of the 30 T cell receptor beta chains below was sequenced from the same sample in a study of cytomegalovirus exposure and HLA in healthy donors. The PCR had 60 Vbeta and 13 Jbeta primers. Clones were sequenced by immunoSEQ multiplex PCR, and TCRdb holds only the in-frame ones, with some missing. The table has over 150,000 clones, 80% to 85% seen once; the top ten hold around 2%. Source material: PBMCs. These receptors originate from a human donor in good health.

The V call is TRBV9, the J call TRBJ2-1; 9 positions agree with TRBD2. J was trimmed by 5 bases and V by 1 base; bases with no gene match: 7. The length of the CDR3 is 16 residues. Germline loops: CDR1 SGDLS, CDR2 YYNGEE. The CDR3 DNA reads TGTGCCAGCAGCGTAAGTGGCGGGGGGGCAAACAATGAGCAGTTCTTC. Translating gives CASSVSGGGANNEQFF. The whole variable domain, filled in from reference TRBV9 and TRBJ2-1, reads DSGVTQTPKHLITATGQRVTLRCSPRSGDLSVYWYQQSLDQGLQFLIQYYNGEERAKGNILERFSAQQFPDLHSELNLSSLELGDSALYFCASSVSGGGANNEQFFGPGTRLTVL.

V gene TRBV6-5 combines with J gene TRBJ1-4, with D perhaps matching TRBD1 (6 bases). Germline V gene data show CDR1 as MNHEY and CDR2 as SVGAGI. Trimming took off 6 bases at V and 5 bases at J, with 13 bases between the two ends. The CDR3 has 14 residues. In nucleotides, the CDR3 is TGTGCCAGCAGACTACAGGGTTCCAATGAAAAACTGTTTTTT. It is translated as CASRLQGSNEKLFF.

This clone was seen only a few times. J is TRBJ2-7 and V is TRBV7-8, with TRBD1 matching over 7 bases. CDR1 is SGHVS, CDR2 FQNEAQ, per germline. The CDR3 is 15 amino acids. J was trimmed by 4 bases and V by 0 bases; bases with no gene match: 6. Written as DNA, the CDR3 is TGTGCCAGCAGCTTAGCGAGGGGGCAGGATTACGAGCAGTACTTC. It yields the protein CASSLARGQDYEQYF.

The chain links TRBV5-1 to TRBJ2-5; TRBD2 matches at 10 bases. The CDR3 sequence is 16 residues long. V lost 0 bases, J lost 4 bases, and 6 bases stayed unmatched. CDR1 is SGHRS, CDR2 YFSETQ, per germline. CDR3 sequence reads: CASSLAQRGGPETQYF. The CDR3, as DNA: TGCGCCAGCAGCTTGGCGCAGCGGGGGGGCCCAGAGACCCAGTACTTC.

The chain combines TRBV7-8 with TRBJ2-7; 8 bases are a match to TRBD2. This CDR3 is built from 14 residues. Germline V gene lookup returns CDR1 SGHVS and CDR2 FQNEAQ. J was trimmed by 3 bases and V by 2 bases; bases with no gene match: 3. The CDR3 DNA is TGTGCCAGCAGCTTAACTAGCGGACACTACGAGCAGTACTTC. Protein sequence: CASSLTSGHYEQYF.

This clone was recorded once. The chain has TRBV4-1 and TRBJ2-7; perhaps TRBD1 as D (6 bases). This CDR3 region has 16 residues. Between the trimmed V and J ends, which lost 1 base and 2 bases, there was a span of 15 bases. Germline assignment: CDR1 MGHRA and CDR2 YSYEKL. CDR3 sequence reads: CASSQGVTGQAYEQYF. The DNA for the CDR3 is TGCGCCAGCAGCCAAGGTGTCACAGGGCAAGCCTACGAGCAGTACTTC.

This chain links TRBV9 with TRBJ2-1, with 7 bases aligning to TRBD2. The V gene's germline CDR1 is SGDLS and CDR2 YYNGEE. V was pared by 4 bases and J by 4 bases, with 14 bases of the junction left unmatched. This CDR3 is 17 amino acids long. The CDR3 DNA follows: TGTGCCAGCAGCCCCTACCGCGGCGGGGGAGGTTACAATGAGCAGTTCTTC. Residues: CASSPYRGGGGYNEQFF.

This sequence joins TRBV9 and TRBJ2-3, with unresolved D. This CDR3 spans 13 amino acids. Trimming shortened V by 0 bases and J by 2 bases, and 4 bases separated the two germline ends. Germline V gives CDR1 SGDLS, CDR2 YYNGEE. This chain's CDR3 is CASSVGHTDTQYF. CDR3 sequence (DNA): TGTGCCAGCAGCGTAGGGCACACAGATACGCAGTATTTT.

V usage is TRBV6-1 and J usage is TRBJ1-3, with D perhaps TRBD1 (6 bases). The CDR3 extends over 14 amino acids. The ends were cut back, 6 bases at V and 4 bases at J, with 13 bases in the middle. Germline V gene lookup returns CDR1 MNHNS and CDR2 SASEGT. CDR3 sequence (DNA): TGTGCCAGCAGGTGGGCAGGGGAAGGAAACACCATATATTTT. It codes for CASRWAGEGNTIYF.

This sequence joins TRBV6-5 and TRBJ2-2; D not resolved. The CDR3 extends over 13 amino acids. V was shortened by 8 bases and J by 3 bases, with 10 bases between the two germline ends. Germline lookup yields CDR1 MNHEY and CDR2 SVGAGI. CDR3 nucleotide sequence: TGTGCCAGCCTCCCACATGACACCGGGGAGCTGTTTTTT. This sequence encodes CASLPHDTGELFF.

The chain carries TRBV9 and TRBJ2-3; 7 bases line up with TRBD2. This CDR3 comprises 15 residues. Looked up from germline, CDR1 is SGDLS and CDR2 is YYNGEE. With V trimmed by 0 bases and J by 6 bases, 7 bases remained unmatched. CDR3 residues: CASSVAAGVLDTQYF. CDR3 bases: TGTGCCAGCAGCGTAGCGGCGGGGGTCTTGGATACGCAGTATTTT.

This rearrangement joins TRBV5-1 to TRBJ1-1, with a weak D call TRBD1 (5 bases). The CDR3 covers 14 residues. The ends were cut back, 3 bases at V and 5 bases at J, with 14 bases in the middle. The V gene's germline CDR1 is SGHRS and CDR2 YFSETQ. DNA for the CDR3: TGCGCCAGCAGCTCCAGCGGGGGGTGGACTGAAGCTTTCTTT. Amino acid sequence: CASSSSGGWTEAFF.

This clone was detected a few times. This chain joins TRBV27 and TRBJ1-5; D unresolved. Trimming took 6 bases from V and 7 from J, leaving 13 bases between them. The V gene's germline CDR1 is MNHEY and CDR2 SMNVEV (reference sequence). This CDR3 is built from 13 residues. CDR3 residues: CASSSRREQPQHF. In DNA, the CDR3 is TGTGCCAGCAGCTCTCGGAGGGAGCAGCCCCAGCATTTT.

The V call is TRBV5-8, the J call TRBJ2-1; D is uncertain. This CDR3 region has 12 residues. V lost 1 base, J lost 5 bases, and 4 bases lay in between. CDR1 SGHTS and CDR2 YDEGEE come from the germline V gene. DNA of the CDR3: TGTGCCAGCAGCTTGCAGGACAATGAGCAGTTCTTC. It codes for CASSLQDNEQFF.

This chain uses TRBV19 with TRBJ1-5; TRBD1 agrees at 9 bases. The CDR3 runs 18 residues. Looked up from germline, CDR1 is LNHDA and CDR2 is SQIVND (reference sequence). Losses at the gene ends were 4 bases for V and 2 bases for J; bases not matched to a gene: 12. CDR3 residues: CASSTSRDRVQGNQPQHF. CDR3 DNA: TGTGCCAGTAGTACGTCCCGGGACAGGGTTCAGGGCAATCAGCCCCAGCATTTT. The variable domain in full, with the rest retrieved from reference TRBV19 and TRBJ1-5, is DGGITQSPKYLFRKEGQNVTLSCEQNLNHDAMYWYRQDPGQGLRLIYYSQIVNDFQKGDIAEGYSVSREKKESFPLTVTSAQKNPTAFYLCASSTSRDRVQGNQPQHFGDGTRLSIL.

The V call is TRBV5-1, the J call TRBJ2-6, with 9 positions matching TRBD1. Germline CDR1 is SGHRS and CDR2 is YFSETQ. The trim removed 2 bases at V and 0 bases at J, leaving 3 bases unmatched. The CDR3 extends over 17 amino acids. The CDR3 sequence is CASSFRTGDSGANVLTF. For the CDR3, the DNA is TGCGCCAGCAGCTTCAGGACAGGGGACTCTGGGGCCAACGTCCTGACTTTC.

This chain connects TRBV12-5 to TRBJ1-1; D not resolved. The germline V and J ends were trimmed by 0 bases and 8 bases, with 10 bases remaining between them. The V gene's germline CDR1 is LGHNT and CDR2 FRNRAP. This CDR3 is built from 13 residues. Here the CDR3 DNA reads TGTGCTAGTGGTTTGGTATCGAGCAGGGAAGCTTTCTTT. Its protein product is CASGLVSSREAFF.

The chain uses TRBV9 and TRBJ2-2, with TRBD2 as a possible D gene (5 bases). Trimming removed 4 bases at V and 1 base at J, with 11 bases between. Germline V gene sequence: CDR1 SGDLS, CDR2 YYNGEE. The CDR3 covers 15 residues. DNA for the CDR3: TGTGCCAGCAGCCCCTCAGGAGGGAACACCGGGGAGCTGTTTTTT. Its protein is CASSPSGGNTGELFF.

This chain uses TRBV6-5 with TRBJ1-1, with TRBD1 matching over 9 bases. J gave up 9 bases and V 7 bases, and 12 bases lay outside the gene matches. This CDR3 has 14 amino acids. Germline V gives CDR1 MNHEY, CDR2 SVGAGI. DNA of the CDR3: TGTGCCAGCATGCAAACCGGGACAGGGCTTAAAGCTTTCTTT. As protein: CASMQTGTGLKAFF.

This clone was detected a few times. The CDR3 protein is CASSERDPNTEAFF. CDR3 DNA sequence: TGTGCCAGCAGTGAACGGGATCCGAACACTGAAGCTTTCTTT. The chain has TRBV25-1 and TRBJ1-1; D uncertain. Germline assignment: CDR1 MGHDK and CDR2 SYGVNS. V was clipped by 2 bases and J by 1 base, with 8 bases between them. The CDR3 has 14 amino acids.

The rearrangement joins TRBV29-1 to TRBJ2-7, with D possibly being TRBD1 (6 bases). The V gene lost 7 bases and the J gene lost 3 bases, with 16 bases spanning the gap. The CDR3 sequence is 13 residues long. The germline gives CDR1 SQVTM, CDR2 ANQGSEA. The CDR3, as DNA: TGCAGCGCAACGGACAGAAATGACTACGAGCAGTACTTC. Translating gives CSATDRNDYEQYF.

V and J are TRBV2 and TRBJ2-3; the D gene is possibly TRBD2 (5 bases). The CDR3 extends over 13 amino acids. Germline values: CDR1 SNHLY, CDR2 FYNNEI. V was cut by 4 bases and J by 1 base, with 6 bases left in between. CDR3 sequence (DNA): TGTGCCAGCAGTGCCGGGGGCACAGATACGCAGTATTTT. This translates into CASSAGGTDTQYF.

This clone has a single count. This rearrangement joins TRBV5-1 to TRBJ1-2; D call uncertain. Germline assignment: CDR1 SGHRS and CDR2 YFSETQ. Trimming shortened V by 4 bases and J by 2 bases, and 12 bases separated the two germline ends. The CDR3 has 14 residues. CDR3 region: CASSPAAPNYGYTF. CDR3 DNA: TGCGCCAGCAGCCCTGCGGCACCGAACTATGGCTACACCTTC.

This clone was counted a single time. This chain joins TRBV7-8 and TRBJ2-7, with D tentatively TRBD1 (5 bases). The CDR3 sequence is 16 residues long. CDR1 and CDR2 (germline): SGHVS, FQNEAQ. Trimming left V 1 base short and J 2 bases short, with 15 bases between. The DNA for the CDR3 is TGTGCCAGCAGCTTAGGTAGACAGCGTAGAGCCTACGAGCAGTACTTC. Translating gives CASSLGRQRRAYEQYF.

The chain couples TRBV7-2 to TRBJ1-3; D is unresolved. V was cut by 4 bases and J by 4 bases, with 8 bases left in between. Germline CDR1 reads SGHTA; CDR2 reads FQGNSA. This CDR3 contains 13 residues. The CDR3 is CASSSAGGNTIYF. DNA of the CDR3: TGTGCCAGCAGCTCCGCGGGAGGAAACACCATATATTTT.

This sequence joins TRBV5-4 and TRBJ2-7, with TRBD2 matching over 8 bases. The germline gives CDR1 SGHNT, CDR2 YYREEE (reference sequence). The CDR3 runs to 13 residues. V was pared by 4 bases and J by 5 bases, with 5 bases of the junction left unmatched. CDR3 sequence: CASSRGLEDEQYF. The CDR3 nucleotides read TGTGCCAGCAGCCGGGGACTAGAAGACGAGCAGTACTTC.

The V and J genes are TRBV6-5 and TRBJ2-7; weak D call: TRBD2 (5 bases). V was cut by 4 bases and J by 2 bases, with 15 bases left in between. The CDR3 is 15 amino acids. CDR1 is MNHEY and CDR2 is SVGAGI in the germline V gene. The CDR3 spells CASSLRTPGTYEQYF. The CDR3 coding sequence is TGTGCCAGCAGTTTACGGACCCCGGGAACCTACGAGCAGTACTTC.

This rearrangement joins TRBV7-9 to TRBJ2-7; 7 positions match TRBD2. The CDR3 sequence is 13 residues long. J gave up 0 bases and V 4 bases, and 0 bases lay outside the gene matches. The germline CDR1 and CDR2 sequences are SEHNR and FQNEAQ (reference sequence). CDR3 amino acids: CASSWGGSYEQYF. The DNA for the CDR3 is TGTGCCAGCAGCTGGGGGGGCTCCTACGAGCAGTACTTC.

This clone was seen a handful of times. The chain combines TRBV29-1 with TRBJ2-2; D gene ambiguous. V lost 6 bases and J 5 bases, leaving 7 bases between the germline ends. Looked up from germline, CDR1 is SQVTM and CDR2 is ANQGSEA. The CDR3 consists of 11 residues. The CDR3 DNA follows: TGCAGCGTCACAATAACCGGGGAGCTGTTTTTT. It codes for CSVTITGELFF.

In nucleotides, the CDR3 is TGTGCCACCTCAATCAGGGGGCAAGGAGATGGCTACACCTTC. This codes for CATSIRGQGDGYTF. The chain couples TRBV19 to TRBJ1-2, with 8 bases identical to TRBD1. The CDR3 spans 14 residues. V lost 10 bases, J lost 6 bases, and 13 bases stayed unmatched. Germline V gene lookup returns CDR1 LNHDA and CDR2 SQIVND (reference sequence). Supplemented by reference TRBV19 and TRBJ1-2, the full variable domain reads DGGITQSPKYLFRKEGQNVTLSCEQNLNHDAMYWYRQDPGQGLRLIYYSQIVNDFQKGDIAEGYSVSREKKESFPLTVTSAQKNPTAFYLCATSIRGQGDGYTFGSGTRLTVV.